This T cell receptor (beta chain) is drawn from a study of T cells in Graves' hyperthyroidism and ophthalmopathy. Germline values: CDR1 MNHEY, CDR2 SMNVEV (reference sequence). V lost 3 bases and J lost 1; bases outside the gene matches: 2. CDR3 length equals 14 residues. Regions amplified from RNA transcripts were the TCR beta CDR3 regions. Carried out on the TCR CDR3, a first-round RT-PCR used the HTBI primer set. TCRdb ran MiXCR on the multiplex PCR reads and lists one entry per CDR3 protein. This table has 600,000 to 700,000 distinct CDR3 sequences, approximately 14% appearing once. The study left out patients who had uncontrolled infection, other autoimmune disease, pregnancy or lactation.

The source of this sequence is a woman aged 35 to 49 with Graves' ophthalmopathy. The specimen sequenced was blood. The chain uses TRBV27 and TRBJ2-7, with TRBD2 identical over 8 bases. The CDR3, as DNA: TGTGCCAGCAGTTTGCGGGAGGTTTCCTACGAGCAGTACTTC. The encoded protein is CASSLREVSYEQYF.